A single TCR beta chain is shown here with its context. The CDR3 totals 17 residues. Per the germline V gene, CDR1 is SGHDT and CDR2 is YYEEEE. The germline V and J ends were trimmed by 3 bases and 5 bases, with 23 bases remaining between them. Assay used: immunoSEQ multiplex PCR; TCRdb lists only in-frame clones, some missing. The data contain more than 100,000 clones, approximately 84% of them seen just once; the ten biggest clones take up approximately 17%. These data belong to a study of blood T cell repertoires in COVID-19. Study-wide background: COVID-19 samples collected from the United States, Italy and Spain covered acute and convalescent phases.

The origin of this receptor is a woman of 80 years or more with acute or convalescent COVID-19. The chain links TRBV5-6 to TRBJ2-5; weak D call: TRBD2 (6 bases). Source material: peripheral blood. CDR3 sequence (DNA): TGTGCCAGCAGCTCGCGTGGGGAGGTGATCTCTAGGGAGACCCAGTACTTC. This codes for CASSSRGEVISRETQYF.